The 19 T cell receptor beta chains listed next were all sequenced from one sample in a study of blood T cell repertoires in COVID-19. Sequenced by immunoSEQ multiplex PCR; TCRdb stores in-frame clones only, minus some. The sample carries 250,000 to 300,000 clones, approximately 77% recorded once. The material sequenced was peripheral blood. Every receptor here comes from a young woman with acute or convalescent COVID-19.

The rearrangement links TRBV30 to TRBJ2-3; 10 bases are shared with TRBD2. With V trimmed by 3 bases and J by 4 bases, 7 bases remained unmatched. This CDR3 region has 15 residues. Germline-derived CDR1 and CDR2 are GTSNPN and SVGIG (reference sequence). The CDR3, as DNA: TGTGCCTGGAGGTCGACTAGCGGGTTTCCAGATACGCAGTATTTT. Protein product: CAWRSTSGFPDTQYF.

The V call is TRBV4-3, the J call TRBJ1-2; D might be TRBD1 (5 bases). The CDR3 spans 15 residues. V was clipped by 0 bases and J by 6 bases, with 14 bases between them. Germline V gene sequence: CDR1 LGHNA, CDR2 YSLEER. The CDR3 loop reads CASSQERGIYDGYTF. CDR3 coding DNA: TGCGCCAGCAGCCAAGAAAGGGGTATCTACGATGGCTACACCTTC.

In this sample, this clone turned up a few times. This chain links TRBV4-3 with TRBJ2-6; 10 bases agree with TRBD1. The CDR3 sequence is 18 residues long. The germline gives CDR1 LGHNA, CDR2 YSLEER. Losses at the gene ends were 4 bases for V and 1 base for J; bases not matched to a gene: 7. For the CDR3, the DNA is TGCGCCAGCAGCCGGTCCGGGACAGGGGAATCTGGGGCCAACGTCCTGACTTTC. This codes for CASSRSGTGESGANVLTF.

This sequence joins TRBV18 and TRBJ2-5, with D unclear. V was pared by 3 bases and J by 2 bases, with 4 bases between. This CDR3 has 12 residues. CDR1 is KGHSH, CDR2 LQKENI, per germline. The CDR3 protein is CASSPVQETQYF. The CDR3 DNA sequence: TGTGCCAGCTCACCCGTACAAGAGACCCAGTACTTC.

V is TRBV28 and J is TRBJ1-1, with D tentatively TRBD1 (6 bases). V was pared by 6 bases and J by 1 base, with 18 bases between. CDR3 length: 16 amino acids. The germline V gene encodes CDR1 MDHEN and CDR2 SYDVKM. CDR3 coding DNA: TGTGCCAGCAGCCCAAATGAGTGGGGGCGGAACACTGAAGCTTTCTTT. It encodes CASSPNEWGRNTEAFF. Full variable domain (outside the CDR3, taken from reference TRBV28 and TRBJ1-1): DVKVTQSSRYLVKRTGEKVFLECVQDMDHENMFWYRQDPGLGLRLIYFSYDVKMKEKGDIPEGYSVSREKKERFSLILESASTNQTSMYLCASSPNEWGRNTEAFFGQGTRLTVV.

This sequence joins TRBV29-1 and TRBJ1-2; the match to TRBD1 covers 9 bases. This CDR3 spans 13 amino acids. Germline V gene data show CDR1 as SQVTM and CDR2 as ANQGSEA. The V gene end was trimmed by 5 bases and the J gene end by 8 bases; junction bases not matched to a gene: 9. The CDR3 here is CSVSQGAGSGYTF. The DNA for the CDR3 is TGCAGCGTTTCACAGGGGGCAGGTAGCGGCTACACCTTC. The full variable domain, its missing parts supplied by reference TRBV29-1 and TRBJ1-2, is SAVISQKPSRDICQRGTSLTIQCQVDSQVTMMFWYRQQPGQSLTLIATANQGSEATYESGFVIDKFPISRPNLTFSTLTVSNMSPEDSSIYLCSVSQGAGSGYTFGSGTRLTVV.

As to this clone: Other DNA sequences in the same sample also yield this CDR3. The J gene is TRBJ2-5, the V gene TRBV19; TRBD1 agrees at 12 bases. J gave up 5 bases and V 6 bases, and 1 base lay outside the gene matches. The length of the CDR3 is 13 residues. Germline CDR1 is LNHDA and CDR2 is SQIVND (reference sequence). CDR3 sequence (DNA): TGTGCCAGTAGCGGGACAGGGGGCGAGACCCAGTACTTC. Protein product: CASSGTGGETQYF.

The chain uses TRBV27 and TRBJ2-1, with 7 bases fitting TRBD1. Germline V gene data show CDR1 as MNHEY and CDR2 as SMNVEV (reference sequence). CDR3 length: 15 residues. J gave up 3 bases and V 6 bases, and 8 bases lay outside the gene matches. In DNA form, the CDR3 reads TGTGCCAGCAGCATCACAGGGGCGGGCTACAATGAGCAGTTCTTC. This sequence encodes CASSITGAGYNEQFF.

The rearrangement joins TRBV19 to TRBJ2-7, with 12 bases aligning to TRBD2. Germline assignment: CDR1 LNHDA and CDR2 SQIVND (reference sequence). This CDR3 contains 15 residues. J lost 0 bases, V lost 5 bases, and 2 bases had no gene match. The CDR3 nucleotides read TGTGCCAGTAGTCAACTAGCGGGAGGCTCCTACGAGCAGTACTTC. Residues: CASSQLAGGSYEQYF.

J is TRBJ1-5 and V is TRBV28; D possibly corresponds to TRBD1 (5 bases). This CDR3 has 17 residues. V lost 5 bases to trimming and J lost 0 bases, with 17 bases between them. Germline assignment: CDR1 MDHEN and CDR2 SYDVKM. The CDR3 nucleotides read TGTGCCAGCAGTCCGCCCGTAGGACACTATAGCAATCAGCCCCAGCATTTT. This codes for CASSPPVGHYSNQPQHF.

The CDR3, as DNA: TGTGCCAGCAGCCCCGGACAGGGCCGACTTAACTATGGCTACACCTTC. This translates into CASSPGQGRLNYGYTF. The chain carries TRBV27 and TRBJ1-2; 8 bases map to TRBD1. The CDR3 is made up of 16 amino acids. The ends lost 6 bases at V and 1 base at J; junction bases unmatched: 10. Germline assignment: CDR1 MNHEY and CDR2 SMNVEV (reference sequence).

The chain joins TRBV18 to TRBJ2-7; D possibly corresponds to TRBD1 (6 bases). Trimming removed 6 bases at V and 1 base at J, with 10 bases between. CDR3 length equals 13 residues. Looked up from germline, CDR1 is KGHSH and CDR2 is LQKENI. Here the CDR3 DNA reads TGTGCCAGCTCCGGGGACACTTCCTACGAGCAGTACTTC. This translates into CASSGDTSYEQYF.

V and J are TRBV6-5 and TRBJ1-2; D perhaps matches TRBD1 (6 bases). The CDR3 is 16 residues long. The germline CDR1 and CDR2 sequences are MNHEY and SVGAGI. V shed 2 bases and J shed 4 bases, with 17 bases lying between them. The CDR3 bases are TGTGCCAGCAGTTACGGGCCGGTGGGGGCGGGCTATGGCTACACCTTC. Translated: CASSYGPVGAGYGYTF.

The chain couples TRBV6-2 or TRBV6-3 to TRBJ2-1; perhaps TRBD2 as D (6 bases). Germline loops: CDR1 MNHEY, CDR2 SVGEGT. With 5 bases removed from V and 7 bases from J, the gap between germline ends came to 18 bases. This CDR3 spans 15 amino acids. Written as DNA, the CDR3 is TGTGCCAGCAGTCGAAAATCTAGCGCTGGGAATGAGCAGTTCTTC. Translated, it gives CASSRKSSAGNEQFF.

As DNA, the CDR3 is TGTGCCAGCAGCCGCCGGGGGAGGGAAGGGCACGAGCAGTACTTC. The encoded protein is CASSRRGREGHEQYF. The gene calls are TRBV27 and TRBJ2-7; the match to TRBD2 covers 7 bases. V lost 6 bases to trimming and J lost 5 bases; unmatched junction nucleotides: 13. Germline-derived CDR1 and CDR2 are MNHEY and SMNVEV (reference sequence). The CDR3 has 15 amino acids.

The chain joins TRBV7-9 to TRBJ2-1; 13 nucleotides agree with TRBD2. Germline-derived CDR1 and CDR2 are SEHNR and FQNEAQ (reference sequence). Trimming removed 2 bases from V and 6 bases from J; junction bases left unmatched: 7. The CDR3 contains 17 residues. The CDR3 protein is CASSLPLAGGRGNEQFF. In nucleotides, the CDR3 is TGTGCCAGCAGCTTACCACTAGCGGGGGGGCGCGGCAATGAGCAGTTCTTC.

This clone appeared a few times. V usage is TRBV19 and J usage is TRBJ1-1, with unresolved D. The germline gives CDR1 LNHDA, CDR2 SQIVND (reference sequence). The CDR3 consists of 15 residues. V was cut by 5 bases and J by 1 base, with 14 bases left in between. CDR3 loop: CASSPNREGNTEAFF. Here the CDR3 DNA reads TGTGCCAGTAGTCCGAACAGAGAGGGGAACACTGAAGCTTTCTTT. The complete variable domain, with remaining parts taken from reference TRBV19 and TRBJ1-1, reads DGGITQSPKYLFRKEGQNVTLSCEQNLNHDAMYWYRQDPGQGLRLIYYSQIVNDFQKGDIAEGYSVSREKKESFPLTVTSAQKNPTAFYLCASSPNREGNTEAFFGQGTRLTVV.

The CDR3 reads CASGRRINTEAFF. The CDR3 region has the DNA TGTGCCAGCGGGAGGAGAATCAACACTGAAGCTTTCTTT. The chain employs TRBV6-5 and TRBJ1-1, with D uncertain. Germline-derived CDR1 and CDR2 are MNHEY and SVGAGI. The CDR3 loop spans 13 amino acids. Trimming removed 8 bases at V and 2 bases at J, with 12 bases between.

This chain joins TRBV6-2 or TRBV6-3 and TRBJ2-7; 13 nucleotides agree with TRBD2. V lost 5 bases and J lost 3; bases outside the gene matches: 7. There are 16 residues in the CDR3. Germline V gene sequence: CDR1 MNHEY, CDR2 SVGEGT. CDR3 in DNA: TGTGCCAGCAGTGGCGGGACTAGCGGGACGTACTACGAGCAGTACTTC. The encoded protein is CASSGGTSGTYYEQYF.